The rows below give T cell receptor beta chains drawn from one sample of a study of cytomegalovirus exposure and HLA in healthy donors. The method was immunoSEQ multiplex PCR; TCRdb's version includes in-frame clones alone and lacks a portion of them. The table has about 220,000 clones, over 60% seen once. Sequencing used PBMCs. These receptors were obtained from a man younger than 30 in good health and CMV-seronegative. Each CDR3 is given with its conserved first and last residue. The order of the fields is clone size, D gene, J gene, V gene, CDR3 protein, CDR3 DNA. A D gene is named only where the DNA matches it firmly. Clone size, where shown, is once, few, many, or a class for clones that have expanded.

>-|-|TRBJ2-7|TRBV6-5
CASSTHGKVREQYF
TGTGCCAGCTCCACCCACGGGAAAGTACGTGAGCAGTACTTC
>few|-|TRBJ1-2|TRBV9
CASSVGAGTEGYTF
TGTGCCAGCAGCGTAGGGGCGGGGACCGAAGGCTACACCTTC
>-|-|TRBJ1-6|TRBV7-8
CASSLAPRGGDYNSPLHF
TGTGCCAGCAGCTTAGCTCCCCGGGGGGGAGATTATAATTCACCCCTCCACTTT
>-|TRBD2|TRBJ2-4|TRBV7-9
CASSFGSGSGKNIQYF
TGTGCCAGCAGCTTTGGTAGCGGGAGTGGTAAAAACATTCAGTACTTC
>-|TRBD1|TRBJ2-3|TRBV18
CASSGRDRPLGDTQYF
TGTGCCAGCTCAGGCCGGGACAGGCCCCTTGGGGATACGCAGTATTTT
>-|TRBD1|TRBJ1-1|TRBV4-2
CASSQGTGLGLTEAFF
TGTGCCAGCAGCCAAGGGACAGGGTTAGGGCTCACTGAAGCTTTCTTT
>-|TRBD2|TRBJ2-1|TRBV27
CASSTWTSGRPHEQFF
TGTGCCAGCAGTACCTGGACTAGCGGGAGGCCGCATGAGCAGTTCTTC
>-|TRBD1|TRBJ2-2|TRBV9
CASSDTGTEGTGELFF
TGTGCCAGCAGCGACACCGGGACAGAGGGCACCGGGGAGCTGTTTTTT
>-|-|TRBJ1-5|TRBV19
CASSRGGTGSNQPQHF
TGTGCCAGTAGTAGGGGGGGCACGGGCAGCAATCAGCCCCAGCATTTT
>-|-|TRBJ1-3|TRBV6-1
CASPGGSSGNTIYF
TGTGCCAGCCCCGGGGGGTCTTCTGGAAACACCATATATTTT
>once|TRBD1|TRBJ1-4|TRBV11-2
CASSPWTGLATNEKLFF
TGTGCCAGCAGCCCATGGACAGGGTTGGCAACTAATGAAAAACTGTTTTTT
>-|TRBD1|TRBJ1-5|TRBV2
CASRKGQGAWQPQHF
TGTGCCAGCAGGAAAGGGCAGGGGGCATGGCAGCCCCAGCATTTT
>once|-|TRBJ2-5|TRBV18
CASSPPGRRETQYF
TGTGCCAGCTCACCACCGGGCCGGCGAGAGACCCAGTACTTC
>-|-|TRBJ1-3|TRBV6-5
CASSRGSGNTIYF
TGTGCCAGCAGTCGCGGGTCCGGAAACACCATATATTTT
>-|TRBD1|TRBJ1-5|TRBV19
CASSTRDRGVIIDQPQHF
TGTGCCAGTAGTACCCGGGACAGGGGTGTTATAATAGATCAGCCCCAGCATTTT
>-|-|TRBJ2-1|TRBV5-1
CASSPPGALAAGNEQFF
TGCGCCAGCAGTCCTCCAGGGGCCCTAGCGGCCGGCAATGAGCAGTTCTTC
>few|-|TRBJ1-2|TRBV5-1
CASNWAGGSDYGYTF
TGCGCCAGCAATTGGGCAGGTGGATCCGACTATGGCTACACCTTC
>few|TRBD1|TRBJ1-1|TRBV28
CASSSRGRTSTEAFF
TGTGCCAGCAGTTCGAGGGGGCGAACCTCCACTGAAGCTTTCTTT
>-|-|TRBJ1-1|TRBV7-9
CASSSRPLLLGEAFF
TGTGCCAGCAGCTCTCGCCCCCTTTTGTTAGGAGAGGCTTTCTTT
>-|TRBD2|TRBJ2-7|TRBV5-6
CASSLADQREGYEQYF
TGTGCCAGCAGCTTGGCTGACCAGCGGGAGGGTTACGAGCAGTACTTC
>-|TRBD2|TRBJ2-3|TRBV27
CASSNPGGADTQYF
TGTGCCAGCAGTAATCCGGGAGGGGCAGATACGCAGTATTTT
>-|TRBD1|TRBJ2-7|TRBV7-8
CASSLGLDRAGEQYF
TGTGCCAGCAGCTTAGGTCTGGACAGGGCTGGCGAGCAGTACTTC
>-|-|TRBJ2-1|TRBV4-2
CASSQADSANEQFF
TGTGCCAGCAGCCAGGCCGACTCGGCCAATGAGCAGTTCTTC
>-|-|TRBJ2-1|TRBV7-7
CASSSGTTRGDEQFF
TGTGCTAGCAGCTCCGGGACGACTAGGGGCGATGAGCAGTTCTTC
>-|TRBD2|TRBJ2-5|TRBV5-1
CASSSGLAPETQYF
TGCGCCAGCAGCTCCGGACTAGCCCCAGAGACCCAGTACTTC
>-|-|TRBJ1-4|TRBV7-9
CASSLLAGTASFGDEKLFF
TGTGCCAGCAGCTTACTGGCGGGGACGGCGAGCTTCGGGGATGAAAAACTGTTTTTT
>-|-|TRBJ1-6|TRBV5-4
CASSLGYGSSPLHF
TGTGCCAGCAGCTTGGGTTACGGTTCTTCACCCCTCCACTTT
>-|TRBD2|TRBJ2-4|TRBV5-6
CASSLGAGADKNIQYF
TGTGCCAGCAGCTTGGGGGCGGGAGCTGACAAAAACATTCAGTACTTC